These 16 T cell receptor beta chains share one sample of origin, sequenced in a study of shared clonotypes between healthy human individuals. Repertoires were generated with immunoSEQ multiplex PCR, while TCRdb's copy carries only in-frame clones and drops some. The table has roughly 2.1 million clones, about 93% seen once. Naivety among CD8 cells was defined by CD45RO negativity and positive CCR7 selection, thereby excluding terminally differentiated effector memory CD45RA+ cells. The material sequenced was naive CD8+ T cells from PBMCs. These receptors were obtained from a man aged 18 to 30 in good health. Some clones in this sample may be carry-over from other donors' samples.

The chain combines TRBV30 with TRBJ1-6, with D tentatively TRBD1 (6 bases). The germline CDR1 and CDR2 sequences are GTSNPN and SVGIG (reference sequence). This CDR3 is 11 amino acids long. The V gene lost 3 bases and the J gene lost 13 bases, with 10 bases spanning the gap. The CDR3 DNA is TGTGCCTGGAGGGGCACAGGGCCCCTCCACTTT. Translating gives CAWRGTGPLHF. The full variable domain, with the rest looked up from reference TRBV30 and TRBJ1-6, is SQTIHQWPATLVQPVGSPLSLECTVEGTSNPNLYWYRQAAGRGLQLLFYSVGIGQISSEVPQNLSASRPQDRQFILSSKKLLLSDSGFYLCAWRGTGPLHFGNGTRLTVT.

The chain combines TRBV7-7 with TRBJ2-7; D call uncertain. The ends were cut back, 3 bases at V and 6 bases at J, with 18 bases in the middle. The CDR3 sequence is 15 residues long. CDR1 is SSHAT and CDR2 is FNYEAQ in the germline V gene (reference sequence). This CDR3 reads CASSFVGSRRSEQYF. DNA for the CDR3: TGTGCCAGCAGCTTCGTTGGGTCCCGCCGGTCCGAGCAGTACTTC.

V gene TRBV2 combines with J gene TRBJ2-7; no firm D call. This CDR3 comprises 16 residues. With 6 bases removed from V and 6 bases from J, the gap between germline ends came to 24 bases. Germline V gene data show CDR1 as SNHLY and CDR2 as FYNNEI. The CDR3 loop is CASSESQPVVVGEQYF. DNA of the CDR3: TGTGCCAGCAGCGAGAGCCAGCCGGTGGTAGTCGGCGAGCAGTACTTC.

This clone was counted a single time. V usage is TRBV14 and J usage is TRBJ1-2; no clear D. Between the trimmed V and J ends, which lost 0 bases and 5 bases, there was a span of 10 bases. The CDR3 runs to 14 residues. Germline CDR1 SGHDN, CDR2 FVKESK. The CDR3 loop is CASSQDGYRYGYTF. CDR3 sequence (DNA): TGTGCCAGCAGCCAAGATGGCTACCGGTATGGCTACACCTTC.

The genes are TRBV27 and TRBJ2-1; 8 bases match TRBD1. Losses at the gene ends were 1 base for V and 9 bases for J; bases not matched to a gene: 11. The CDR3 is made up of 16 amino acids. CDR1 is MNHEY and CDR2 is SMNVEV in the germline V gene (reference sequence). This CDR3 is CASSLLDRAGVGEQFF. In DNA, the CDR3 is TGTGCCAGCAGTTTATTGGACAGGGCAGGGGTGGGTGAGCAGTTCTTC.

The CDR3 nucleotides read TGTGCCTGGAGTGTTGGGAGGGCCGGTATTTTCTATGAGCAGTTCTTC. This encodes CAWSVGRAGIFYEQFF. The chain carries TRBV30 and TRBJ2-1; 7 bases line up with TRBD2. Germline-derived CDR1 and CDR2 are GTSNPN and SVGIG (reference sequence). The J segment lost 8 bases and the V segment lost 0 bases, leaving 13 bases of the junction unmatched. The CDR3 length is 16 residues.

In this sample, this clone turned up once. The CDR3 protein is CASSLIPASGFRSEQYF. The CDR3 coding sequence is TGTGCCAGCAGTTTAATTCCGGCTAGCGGGTTTCGCTCCGAGCAGTACTTC. This sequence joins TRBV27 and TRBJ2-7, with 8 positions matching TRBD2. The CDR3 totals 17 residues. Germline loops: CDR1 MNHEY, CDR2 SMNVEV (reference sequence). The V and J ends lost 2 bases and 6 bases, in that order; junction bases with no gene match: 15.

This clone is a singleton in its sample. The V call is TRBV7-9, the J call TRBJ2-7, with D uncertain. CDR1 is SEHNR and CDR2 is FQNEAQ in the germline V gene (reference sequence). CDR3 length equals 15 residues. Trimming took 5 bases from V and 4 from J, leaving 18 bases between them. The CDR3 DNA is TGTGCCAGCAGCCACCCCTTCCTCGACGGGTACGAGCAGTACTTC. Protein: CASSHPFLDGYEQYF.

The chain joins TRBV14 to TRBJ2-6, with a tentative D call TRBD1 (5 bases). V was pared by 0 bases and J by 2 bases, with 20 bases between. Germline V CDR1 and CDR2: SGHDN, FVKESK. The CDR3 is 20 residues long. CDR3 sequence reads: CASSQDINTGNAPGANVLTF. The DNA for the CDR3 is TGTGCCAGCAGCCAAGATATCAACACAGGCAACGCTCCTGGGGCCAACGTCCTGACTTTC.

The gene calls are TRBV6-5 and TRBJ1-6, with D possibly being TRBD1 (6 bases). V dropped 6 bases and J dropped 10 bases, with 10 bases sitting between them. The CDR3 length is 12 residues. Germline lookup yields CDR1 MNHEY and CDR2 SVGAGI. In nucleotides, the CDR3 is TGTGCCAGCAGACAGGGTTCGTCACCCCTCCACTTT. Translation gives CASRQGSSPLHF.

The genes are TRBV4-1 and TRBJ1-1; unclear D gene. Looked up from germline, CDR1 is MGHRA and CDR2 is YSYEKL. This CDR3 is 14 amino acids long. Trimming took 5 bases from V and 4 from J, leaving 14 bases between them. CDR3 sequence: CASSSIPGGTEAFF. As DNA, the CDR3 is TGCGCCAGCAGCTCAATCCCAGGAGGCACTGAAGCTTTCTTT.

The chain has TRBV10-3 and TRBJ2-2; D unclear. From germline, CDR1 is ENHRY and CDR2 SYGVKD. Deletions cut 0 bases from V and 3 bases from J, with 2 bases between. The CDR3 is 13 residues long. This chain's CDR3 is CAISESDTGELFF. CDR3 bases: TGTGCCATCAGTGAGTCCGACACCGGGGAGCTGTTTTTT.

The rearrangement links TRBV10-3 to TRBJ1-2; 8 positions agree with TRBD1. CDR1 is ENHRY and CDR2 is SYGVKD in the germline V gene. CDR3 length: 13 residues. Unmatched junction bases numbered 7, after V lost 6 bases and J lost 7 bases. CDR3 in DNA: TGTGCCATCAGGGACAGGGCCTCTCTTGGCTACACCTTC. This gives the protein CAIRDRASLGYTF.

The gene calls are TRBV6-5 and TRBJ1-1; D uncertain. The CDR3 is 11 amino acids. Deletions cut 5 bases from V and 7 bases from J, with 8 bases between. Germline V gives CDR1 MNHEY, CDR2 SVGAGI. The CDR3 coding sequence is TGTGCCAGCAGTCACGGTGATGAAGCTTTCTTT. It yields the protein CASSHGDEAFF.

The V call is TRBV27, the J call TRBJ2-5; D remains ambiguous. The germline gives CDR1 MNHEY, CDR2 SMNVEV (reference sequence). CDR3 size: 14 residues. Trimming cost V 5 bases and J 5 bases, with 15 bases left between them. CDR3 sequence: CASSGVKYGETQYF. CDR3 in DNA: TGTGCCAGCAGTGGTGTGAAGTACGGGGAGACCCAGTACTTC.

The chain combines TRBV7-2 with TRBJ2-1, with 8 bases identical to TRBD2. The ends lost 5 bases at V and 8 bases at J; junction bases unmatched: 11. The CDR3 sequence is 15 residues long. Germline V gene lookup returns CDR1 SGHTA and CDR2 FQGNSA. In DNA, the CDR3 is TGTGCCAGCAGCGACCTCCCCGGGAGGGTGGATGAGCAGTTCTTC. It yields the protein CASSDLPGRVDEQFF.